This TCR beta chain is from a study of blood T cell repertoires in COVID-19. Looking at the study overall: Material from acute and convalescent COVID-19 was sourced from the United States, Italy and Spain. The cDNA or gDNA used as material had been derived from T cells, B-cell-depleted T cells, or PBMCs.

Original processing notes: For nucleated cells, counts were estimated from reference gene primer amplification. Assay used: immunoSEQ multiplex PCR; TCRdb lists only in-frame clones, some missing. V and J calls and clone size come straight from that table; D and trimming were deduced from the DNA. The sample holds around 700,000 clones, more than 80% seen once. CDR3 length: 13 residues. The germline CDR1 and CDR2 sequences are SNHLY and FYNNEI. Trimming cost V 5 bases and J 5 bases; bases outside gene matches: 6. In its sample, this clone was seen once. This sequence was found in a young woman with acute or convalescent COVID-19. The chain employs TRBV2 and TRBJ2-7; 7 bases are shared with TRBD1. Sequences were obtained from peripheral blood. The CDR3 bases are TGTGCCAGCAGTTTTGACAGGGAGAACGAGCAGTACTTC. Its protein is CASSFDRENEQYF.